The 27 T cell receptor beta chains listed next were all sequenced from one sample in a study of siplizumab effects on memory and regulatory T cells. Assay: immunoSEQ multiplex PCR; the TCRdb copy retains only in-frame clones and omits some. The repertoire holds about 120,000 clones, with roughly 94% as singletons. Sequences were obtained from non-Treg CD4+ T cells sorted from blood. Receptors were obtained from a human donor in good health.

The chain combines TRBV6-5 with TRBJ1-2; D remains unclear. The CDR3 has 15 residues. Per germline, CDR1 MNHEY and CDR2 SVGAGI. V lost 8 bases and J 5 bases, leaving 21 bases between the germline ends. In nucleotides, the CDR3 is TGTGCCAGCCTTAAGGGCCCGGGAAACCGATATGGCTACACCTTC. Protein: CASLKGPGNRYGYTF.

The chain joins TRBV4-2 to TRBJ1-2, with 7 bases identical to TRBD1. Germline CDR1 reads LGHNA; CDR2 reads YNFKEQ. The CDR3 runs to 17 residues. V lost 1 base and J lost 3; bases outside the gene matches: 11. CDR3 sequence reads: CASSQGQVGGQHYGYTF. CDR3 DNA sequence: TGTGCCAGCAGCCAAGGTCAAGTGGGGGGACAGCACTATGGCTACACCTTC.

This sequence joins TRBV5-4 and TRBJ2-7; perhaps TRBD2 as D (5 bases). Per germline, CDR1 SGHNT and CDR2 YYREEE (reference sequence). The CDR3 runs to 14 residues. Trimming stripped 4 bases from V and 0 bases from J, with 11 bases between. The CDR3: CASSPQEGSYEQYF. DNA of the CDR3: TGTGCCAGCAGCCCCCAAGAGGGCTCCTACGAGCAGTACTTC. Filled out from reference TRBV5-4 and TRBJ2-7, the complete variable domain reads ETGVTQSPTHLIKTRGQQVTLRCSSQSGHNTVSWYQQALGQGPQFIFQYYREEENGRGNFPPRFSGLQFPNYSSELNVNALELDDSALYLCASSPQEGSYEQYFGPGTRLTVT.

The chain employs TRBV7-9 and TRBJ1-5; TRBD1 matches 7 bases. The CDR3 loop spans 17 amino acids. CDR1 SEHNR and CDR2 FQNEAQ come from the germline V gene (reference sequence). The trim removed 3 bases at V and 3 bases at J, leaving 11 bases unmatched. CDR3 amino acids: CASSFLGQARLNQPQHF. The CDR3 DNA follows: TGTGCCAGCAGCTTCCTAGGACAGGCGCGACTCAATCAGCCCCAGCATTTT.

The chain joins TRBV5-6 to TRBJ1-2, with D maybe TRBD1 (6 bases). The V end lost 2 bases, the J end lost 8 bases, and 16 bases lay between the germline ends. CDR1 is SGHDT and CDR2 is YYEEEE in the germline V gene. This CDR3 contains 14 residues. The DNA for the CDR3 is TGTGCCAGCAGCTTTTTAACAGGGTCTCAAGGCTACACCTTC. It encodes CASSFLTGSQGYTF. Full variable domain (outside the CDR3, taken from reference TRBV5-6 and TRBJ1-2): DAGVTQSPTHLIKTRGQQVTLRCSPKSGHDTVSWYQQALGQGPQFIFQYYEEEERQRGNFPDRFSGHQFPNYSSELNVNALLLGDSALYLCASSFLTGSQGYTFGSGTRLTVV.

The CDR3 coding sequence is TGTGCCAGCAAAACTACCACAGATACGCAGTATTTT. Amino acids: CASKTTTDTQYF. V is TRBV27 and J is TRBJ2-3; no reliable D call. V lost 7 bases and J lost 2, with 7 bases in between. CDR1 and CDR2 from the germline V gene are MNHEY and SMNVEV (reference sequence). CDR3 length: 12 residues.

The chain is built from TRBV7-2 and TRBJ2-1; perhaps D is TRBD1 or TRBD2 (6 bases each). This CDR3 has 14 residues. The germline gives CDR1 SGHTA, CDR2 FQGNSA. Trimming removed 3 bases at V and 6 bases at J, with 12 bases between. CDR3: CASSFSGGGNEQFF. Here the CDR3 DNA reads TGTGCCAGCAGCTTTTCAGGAGGGGGCAATGAGCAGTTCTTC.

CDR3 nucleotide sequence: TGTGCCAGCAGCAACCGGGACAGGGATTCCGAGCAGTACTTC. It specifies CASSNRDRDSEQYF. This chain joins TRBV2 and TRBJ2-7; 9 bases are a match to TRBD1. The V and J ends lost 6 bases and 6 bases, in that order; junction bases with no gene match: 9. The CDR3 is 14 amino acids. CDR1 is SNHLY, CDR2 FYNNEI, per germline.

CDR3 coding DNA: TGTGCCAGCAGTTACTCGGGGGGACAGTTTTACGAGCAGTACTTC. Encoded protein: CASSYSGGQFYEQYF. The rearrangement uses TRBV6-5 and TRBJ2-7; perhaps TRBD1 as D (7 bases). This CDR3 has 15 residues. CDR1 MNHEY and CDR2 SVGAGI come from the germline V gene. V shed 0 bases and J shed 4 bases, with 13 bases lying between them.

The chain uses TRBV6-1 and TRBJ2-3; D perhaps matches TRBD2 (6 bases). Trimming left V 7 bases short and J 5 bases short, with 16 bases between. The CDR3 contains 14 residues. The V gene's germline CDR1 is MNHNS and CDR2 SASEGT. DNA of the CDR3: TGTGCCAGCATCCGCGGAGGGCCTGGAGATACGCAGTATTTT. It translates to CASIRGGPGDTQYF.

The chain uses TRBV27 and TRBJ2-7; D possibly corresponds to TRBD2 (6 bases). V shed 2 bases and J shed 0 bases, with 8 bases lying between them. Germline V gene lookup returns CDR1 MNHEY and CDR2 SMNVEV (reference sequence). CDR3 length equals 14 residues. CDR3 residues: CASSLRESSYEQYF. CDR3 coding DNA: TGTGCCAGCAGTTTACGGGAGAGCTCCTACGAGCAGTACTTC.

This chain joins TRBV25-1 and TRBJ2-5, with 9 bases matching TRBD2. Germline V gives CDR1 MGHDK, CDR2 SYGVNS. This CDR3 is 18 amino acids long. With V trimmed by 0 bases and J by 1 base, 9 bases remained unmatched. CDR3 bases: TGTGCCAGCAGTGAATATAAAGCGGGGGGCCGGAGCCAAGAGACCCAGTACTTC. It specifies CASSEYKAGGRSQETQYF.

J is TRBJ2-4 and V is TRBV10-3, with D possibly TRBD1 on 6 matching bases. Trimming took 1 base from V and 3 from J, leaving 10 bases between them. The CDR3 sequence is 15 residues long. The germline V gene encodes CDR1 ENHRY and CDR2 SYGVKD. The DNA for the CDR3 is TGTGCCATCAGTGAGTTTAACAGGGACAAAAACATTCAGTACTTC. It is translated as CAISEFNRDKNIQYF.

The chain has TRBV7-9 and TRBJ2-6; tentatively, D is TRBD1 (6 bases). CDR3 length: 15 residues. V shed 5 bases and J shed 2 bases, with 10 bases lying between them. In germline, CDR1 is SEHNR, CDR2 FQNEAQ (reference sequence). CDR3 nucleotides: TGTGCCAGCAGCAAAAACAGGGCTGGGGCCAACGTCCTGACTTTC. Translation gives CASSKNRAGANVLTF.

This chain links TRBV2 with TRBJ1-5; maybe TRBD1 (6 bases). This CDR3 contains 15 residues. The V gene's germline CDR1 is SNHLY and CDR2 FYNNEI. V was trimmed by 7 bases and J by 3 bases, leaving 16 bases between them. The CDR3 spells CASTGRGGPNQPQHF. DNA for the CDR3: TGTGCCAGCACAGGGCGGGGGGGCCCCAATCAGCCCCAGCATTTT.

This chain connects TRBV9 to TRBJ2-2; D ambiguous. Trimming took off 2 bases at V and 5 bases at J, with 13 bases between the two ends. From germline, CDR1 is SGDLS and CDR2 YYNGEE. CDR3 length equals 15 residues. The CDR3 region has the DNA TGTGCCAGCAGCGTTCGAGGTCTGGGGACCGGGGAGCTGTTTTTT. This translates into CASSVRGLGTGELFF.

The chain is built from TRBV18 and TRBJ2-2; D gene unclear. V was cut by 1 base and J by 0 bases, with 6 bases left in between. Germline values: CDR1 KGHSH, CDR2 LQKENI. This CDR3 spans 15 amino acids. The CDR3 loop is CASSPQEANTGELFF. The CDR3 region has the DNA TGTGCCAGCTCACCACAAGAAGCGAACACCGGGGAGCTGTTTTTT.

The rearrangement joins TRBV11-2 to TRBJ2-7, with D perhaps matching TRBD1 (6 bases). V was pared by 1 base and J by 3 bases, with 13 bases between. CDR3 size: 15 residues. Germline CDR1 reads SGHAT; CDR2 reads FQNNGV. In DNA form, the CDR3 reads TGTGCCAGCAGCTTAGCATATAGGGGGTTCTACGAGCAGTACTTC. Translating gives CASSLAYRGFYEQYF. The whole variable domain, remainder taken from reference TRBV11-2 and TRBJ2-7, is EAGVAQSPRYKIIEKRQSVAFWCNPISGHATLYWYQQILGQGPKLLIQFQNNGVVDDSQLPKDRFSAERLKGVDSTLKIQPAKLEDSAVYLCASSLAYRGFYEQYFGPGTRLTVT.

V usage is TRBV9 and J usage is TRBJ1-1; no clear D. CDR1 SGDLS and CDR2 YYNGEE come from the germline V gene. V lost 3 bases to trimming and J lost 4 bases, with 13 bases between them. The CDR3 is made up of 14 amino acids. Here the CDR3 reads CASSAWAGVTEAFF. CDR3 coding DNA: TGTGCCAGCAGCGCTTGGGCCGGGGTCACTGAAGCTTTCTTT.

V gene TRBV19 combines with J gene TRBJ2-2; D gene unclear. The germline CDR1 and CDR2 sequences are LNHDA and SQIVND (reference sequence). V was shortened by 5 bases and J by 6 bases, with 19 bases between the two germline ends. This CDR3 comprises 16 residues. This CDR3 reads CASSPRTVRSSGELFF. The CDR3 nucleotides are TGTGCCAGTAGTCCGCGGACGGTCCGTAGCTCCGGGGAGCTGTTTTTT.

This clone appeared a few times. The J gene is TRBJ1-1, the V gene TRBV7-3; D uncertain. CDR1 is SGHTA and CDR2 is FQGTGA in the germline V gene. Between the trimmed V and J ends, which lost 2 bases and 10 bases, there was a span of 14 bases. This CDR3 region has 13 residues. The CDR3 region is CASSLVGGGIAFF. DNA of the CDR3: TGTGCCAGCAGCTTAGTTGGCGGAGGTATAGCTTTCTTT.

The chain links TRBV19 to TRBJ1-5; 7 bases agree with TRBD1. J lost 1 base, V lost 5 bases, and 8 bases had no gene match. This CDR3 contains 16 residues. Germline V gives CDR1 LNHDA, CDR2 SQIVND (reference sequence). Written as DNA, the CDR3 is TGTGCCAGTAGTTACCCGACAGGGATCAGCAATCAGCCCCAGCATTTT. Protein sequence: CASSYPTGISNQPQHF.

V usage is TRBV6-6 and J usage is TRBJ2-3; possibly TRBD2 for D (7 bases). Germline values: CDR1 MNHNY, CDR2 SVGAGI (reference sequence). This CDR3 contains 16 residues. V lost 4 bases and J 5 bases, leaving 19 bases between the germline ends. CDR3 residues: CASSSYGRPQGDTQYF. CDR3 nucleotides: TGTGCCAGCAGTTCGTACGGGAGGCCACAGGGAGATACGCAGTATTTT.

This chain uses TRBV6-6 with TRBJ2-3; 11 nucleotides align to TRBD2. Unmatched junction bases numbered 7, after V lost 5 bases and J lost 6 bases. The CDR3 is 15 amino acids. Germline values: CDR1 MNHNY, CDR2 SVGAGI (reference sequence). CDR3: CASSPVAGGADTQYF. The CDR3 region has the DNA TGTGCCAGCAGTCCGGTAGCGGGGGGGGCTGATACGCAGTATTTT.

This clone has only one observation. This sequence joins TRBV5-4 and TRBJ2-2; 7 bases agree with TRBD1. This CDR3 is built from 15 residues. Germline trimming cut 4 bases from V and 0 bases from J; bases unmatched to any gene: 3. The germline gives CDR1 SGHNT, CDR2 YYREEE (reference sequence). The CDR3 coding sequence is TGTGCCAGCAGCAAAGGGACAGCGAACACCGGGGAGCTGTTTTTT. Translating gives CASSKGTANTGELFF. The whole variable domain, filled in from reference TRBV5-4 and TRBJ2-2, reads ETGVTQSPTHLIKTRGQQVTLRCSSQSGHNTVSWYQQALGQGPQFIFQYYREEENGRGNFPPRFSGLQFPNYSSELNVNALELDDSALYLCASSKGTANTGELFFGEGSRLTVL.

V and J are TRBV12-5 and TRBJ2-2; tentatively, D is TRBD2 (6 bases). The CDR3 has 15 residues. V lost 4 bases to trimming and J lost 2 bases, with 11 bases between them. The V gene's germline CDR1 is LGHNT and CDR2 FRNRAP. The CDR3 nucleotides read TGTGCTAGTGGTTCGGAGGGCCGCAACACCGGGGAGCTGTTTTTT. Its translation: CASGSEGRNTGELFF.

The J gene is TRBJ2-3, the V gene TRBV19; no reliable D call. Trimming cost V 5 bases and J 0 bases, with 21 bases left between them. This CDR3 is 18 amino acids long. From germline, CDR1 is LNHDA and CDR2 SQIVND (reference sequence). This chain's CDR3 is CASSLTRSMETSTDTQYF. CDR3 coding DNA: TGTGCCAGTAGTCTAACGAGATCCATGGAGACAAGCACAGATACGCAGTATTTT.